The sequence of this T cell receptor (beta chain) was determined in a study of regulatory T cells in long-lasting Graves disease. Whole-study findings and limits: Owing to a sample size that was small, accuracy may have been reduced.

Time point meaning: newly diagnosed GD, antithyroid drugs for less than 3 months. The TCR library was prepared using RNA isolated from PBMCs. American Thyroid Association guidelines were used to diagnose Graves' disease. The patients included were those that came from an endocrinology department in Xi'an, China. Arm-PCR of CDR3 regions and iRepertoire HTBI primers were used to build TCR beta libraries. TCRdb processed the multiplex PCR reads anew with MiXCR; each CDR3 protein has one entry. This table has hundreds of thousands of distinct CDR3 sequences, 16% appearing once. This clonotype was seen a few times. Its cognate antigen is unknown. The CDR3 contains 14 residues. Trimming took off 2 bases at V and 6 bases at J, with 12 bases between the two ends. In germline, CDR1 is ENHRY, CDR2 SYGVKD. This sample was shared with a second study, whose subject was T cells in Graves' hyperthyroidism and ophthalmopathy.

The origin of this receptor is a man in his forties with Graves disease. The material sequenced was peripheral blood mononuclear cells (PBMCs), taken at new diagnosis, from a patient treated with antithyroid drugs. The rearrangement joins TRBV10-3 to TRBJ2-3, with D unresolved. The CDR3 reads CAISEPGLTDTQYF. The DNA of the CDR3 is TGTGCCATCAGTGAGCCGGGCTTGACCGATACGCAGTATTTT.